These 9 T cell receptor beta chains came from one sample sequenced in a study of cytomegalovirus exposure and HLA in healthy donors. Method: immunoSEQ multiplex PCR; TCRdb's copy keeps in-frame clones and lacks some. The table records more than 85,000 clones, approximately 89% of them present only once. The material sequenced was PBMCs. All receptors come from a woman aged 18-29 years in good health and CMV-seronegative.

The chain uses TRBV5-1 and TRBJ1-2; TRBD1 might be the D (5 bases). V lost 4 bases and J 3 bases, leaving 7 bases between the germline ends. CDR1 is SGHRS and CDR2 is YFSETQ in the germline V gene. The CDR3 runs to 12 residues. The CDR3 bases are TGCGCCAGCAGCCCGACAGACTATGGCTACACCTTC. The encoded protein is CASSPTDYGYTF. The full variable domain, its missing parts supplied by reference TRBV5-1 and TRBJ1-2, is KAGVTQTPRYLIKTRGQQVTLSCSPISGHRSVSWYQQTPGQGLQFLFEYFSETQRNKGNFPGRFSGRQFSNSRSEMNVSTLELGDSALYLCASSPTDYGYTFGSGTRLTVV.

This chain joins TRBV4-1 and TRBJ2-2; D might be TRBD1 (5 bases). Germline values: CDR1 MGHRA, CDR2 YSYEKL. V shed 3 bases and J shed 6 bases, with 17 bases lying between them. This CDR3 is 16 amino acids long. CDR3 coding DNA: TGCGCCAGCAGCCAGTTGCAGGGTACTGGTGCCGGGGAGCTGTTTTTT. Residues: CASSQLQGTGAGELFF.

This chain joins TRBV7-2 and TRBJ2-7; TRBD2 is a possible D gene (6 bases). This CDR3 has 15 residues. Trimming stripped 1 base from V and 6 bases from J, with 16 bases between. Germline V gene lookup returns CDR1 SGHTA and CDR2 FQGNSA. CDR3 sequence reads: CASSLEVTEGSEQYF. The CDR3 DNA reads TGTGCCAGCAGCTTAGAAGTAACGGAGGGGTCCGAGCAGTACTTC.

This chain joins TRBV6-4 and TRBJ2-3, with 11 bases aligning to TRBD2. This CDR3 contains 15 residues. Germline trimming cut 3 bases from V and 4 bases from J; bases unmatched to any gene: 3. Germline V CDR1 and CDR2: MRHNA, SNTAGT. In DNA, the CDR3 is TGTGCCAGCAGTGAGTCTAGCGGGAGGTCAGATACGCAGTATTTT. This gives the protein CASSESSGRSDTQYF.

This chain links TRBV7-2 with TRBJ1-5, with unresolved D. Germline assignment: CDR1 SGHTA and CDR2 FQGNSA. CDR3 length equals 16 residues. Trimming removed 5 bases from V and 0 bases from J, with 14 bases in between. DNA for the CDR3: TGTGCCAGCAGCCTGGAGGGCGCGGGTAGCAATCAGCCCCAGCATTTT. Residues: CASSLEGAGSNQPQHF.

This clone has just one count. This chain connects TRBV5-1 to TRBJ2-7, with TRBD2 identical over 13 bases. Germline V CDR1 and CDR2: SGHRS, YFSETQ. This CDR3 is built from 14 residues. Unmatched junction bases numbered 3, after V lost 4 bases and J lost 5 bases. The DNA of the CDR3 is TGCGCCAGCAGCCTACTAGCGGGAGGGGACGAGCAGTACTTC. It codes for CASSLLAGGDEQYF. Looking up the rest from reference TRBV5-1 and TRBJ2-7 gives the full variable domain: KAGVTQTPRYLIKTRGQQVTLSCSPISGHRSVSWYQQTPGQGLQFLFEYFSETQRNKGNFPGRFSGRQFSNSRSEMNVSTLELGDSALYLCASSLLAGGDEQYFGPGTRLTVT.

The chain links TRBV7-6 to TRBJ1-1; D ambiguous. The CDR3 consists of 13 residues. V was trimmed by 4 bases and J by 2 bases, leaving 8 bases between them. Germline V gene data show CDR1 as SGHVS and CDR2 as FNYEAQ. CDR3 nucleotide sequence: TGTGCCAGCAGCTACCGGGTCAACACTGAAGCTTTCTTT. It yields the protein CASSYRVNTEAFF.

The V and J genes are TRBV7-9 and TRBJ1-4; D is perhaps TRBD1 (5 bases). CDR3 size: 14 residues. In germline, CDR1 is SEHNR, CDR2 FQNEAQ (reference sequence). V was pared by 6 bases and J by 5 bases, with 13 bases between. CDR3 sequence (DNA): TGTGCCAGCAGTTCCGGGACTTCGAATGAAAAACTGTTTTTT. This encodes CASSSGTSNEKLFF.

The chain recombines TRBV7-9 with TRBJ2-3, with 9 bases aligning to TRBD2. The germline CDR1 and CDR2 sequences are SEHNR and FQNEAQ (reference sequence). The CDR3 is 15 amino acids. With V trimmed by 5 bases and J by 1 base, 4 bases remained unmatched. CDR3 in DNA: TGTGCCAGCAGCCGCATAGCGGGGGGCACAGATACGCAGTATTTT. Encoded protein: CASSRIAGGTDTQYF.